Listed below are T cell receptor beta chains from one sample, sequenced in a study of patients and donors after allogeneic stem cell transplantation. TCRdb reprocessed the RT-PCR reads via MiXCR and lists one record per CDR3 protein. Of approximately 250,000 distinct CDR3 sequences listed, around 14% were seen once; the top ten hold 11%. The sample taken for sequencing was blood, either unsorted or a sorted T cell fraction (not recorded which). The receptors stem from a human donor who was either an allogeneic HSCT recipient or a stem cell or donor lymphocyte infusion donor (not recorded which). It is not recorded whose cells these are; they may come from a transplant donor. The CDR3 runs from the conserved cysteine through the conserved F or W. Each record gives: V gene, D gene, clone size, J gene, CDR3 DNA, CDR3 protein. A D gene is named only where the DNA matches it firmly. Only some rows state a clone size, as once, few, many or a class for expanded clones.

>TRBV7-6|TRBD2|few|TRBJ2-1
TGTGCTAGCAGCTCCGGGGGGGGGATGGGTGAGCAGTTCTTC
CASSSGGGMGEQFF
>TRBV4-1|TRBD1|few|TRBJ2-3
TGCGCCAGCAGCCAAGAAGGGGGGTCGGCAGGGGGCAGCTCGCAGTATTTT
CASSQEGGSAGGSSQYF
>TRBV29-1|TRBD2|few|TRBJ2-7
TGCAGCGTACTTAGGTCGGGGGGATCCTACGAGCAGTACTTC
CSVLRSGGSYEQYF
>TRBV7-9|.|few|TRBJ1-2
TGTGCCAGCAGCTTCCCAGGGGAAGAGAACTATGGCTACACCTTC
CASSFPGEENYGYTF
>TRBV5-1|.|few|TRBJ2-3
TGCGCCAGCAGCTCGGAACCGGGACTCCATGACACAGATACGCAGTATTTT
CASSSEPGLHDTDTQYF
>TRBV2|.|few|TRBJ2-7
TGTGCCAGCATTGTAGGCAGGGGAGGCGAGCAGTACTTC
CASIVGRGGEQYF
>TRBV7-2|TRBD1|many|TRBJ1-1
TGTGCCAGCAGCTCTTACAGGGGGCACACCACTGAAGCTTTCTTT
CASSSYRGHTTEAFF
>TRBV6-1|.|many|TRBJ1-2
TGTGCCAGCAGGGATTACAGGCTCCCCCCGGAAGACTATGGCTACACCTTC
CASRDYRLPPEDYGYTF
>TRBV7-8|TRBD2|.|TRBJ2-7
TGTGCCAGCAGCTTAGCGACTGAGCGGGGACGGGTAGTTTACGAGCAGTACTTC
CASSLATERGRVVYEQYF
>TRBV7-2|.|few|TRBJ2-3
TGTGCCAGCAGCCAACGGATTCCCGAAGGGCAGTATTTT
CASSQRIPEGQYF
>TRBV7-9|.|many|TRBJ2-7
TGTGCCAGCAGCCCGGGCGGGATGGGTACGCACGAGCAGTACTTC
CASSPGGMGTHEQYF